This is a list of T cell receptor beta chains from one sample in a study of T-cell memory formation after mild COVID-19. TCRdb re-called the 5' RACE reads through MiXCR, storing one row per CDR3 protein. The table lists 450,000 or so distinct CDR3 sequences, over 15% of them singletons. Sequencing was performed on PBMCs or a T cell subset sorted from them (not recorded which). The receptors here all came from an adult woman who had mild COVID-19 (a few samples of this study predate the infection). Cell type and time point are not known. Each CDR3 is given with its conserved first and last residue. The D gene is left open where the match is weak. Clone size is shown for a subset of rows, as once, few, many or a class of expanded clone.

cdr3_length,clone_size,d_call,j_call,v_call,cdr3_nt,cdr3_aa
14,few,NA,TRBJ2-2,TRBV7-6,TGTGCCAGCAGCTCCGACAGCATCTCCGGGGAGCTGTTTTTT,CASSSDSISGELFF
12,NA,NA,TRBJ1-5,TRBV15,TGTGCCACCAGCAGAGTGGGTCAGCCCCAGCATTTT,CATSRVGQPQHF
16,NA,NA,TRBJ2-3,TRBV7-9,TGTGCCAGCAGCTTACGTCTAACCTCTAGCACAGATACGCAGTATTTT,CASSLRLTSSTDTQYF
15,many,NA,TRBJ2-2,TRBV19,TGTGCCACCCCTAAGGAGACGGGACTTACCGGGGAGCTGTTTTTT,CATPKETGLTGELFF
14,few,TRBD2,TRBJ2-5,TRBV10-3,TGTGCCATCAGGGGGGTAGCGGGGCAAGAGACCCAGTACTTC,CAIRGVAGQETQYF
11,few,NA,TRBJ2-3,TRBV12-3/TRBV12-4,TGTGCCAGCAGTATCGGAGATACGCAGTATTTT,CASSIGDTQYF
15,NA,NA,TRBJ2-7,TRBV6-2/TRBV6-3,TGTGCCAGCAGTTATCGGACTCTTAGCTCCTACGAGCAGTACTTC,CASSYRTLSSYEQYF
15,few,TRBD1,TRBJ2-5,TRBV15,TGTGCCACCAGCGGTCCGGGACAGGGCAGGGAGACCCAGTACTTC,CATSGPGQGRETQYF
15,once,NA,TRBJ2-3,TRBV20-1,TGCAGTGCTAGAGTTCCGATTACTAGCACAGATACGCAGTATTTT,CSARVPITSTDTQYF
14,few,TRBD2,TRBJ2-7,TRBV3-1,TGTGCCAGCAGCCAAGTCGGACTAGCGGGGGAGCAGTACTTC,CASSQVGLAGEQYF
15,few,TRBD1,TRBJ2-7,TRBV7-9,TGTGCCAGCAGCCGGTCCGGGACAGGCGCCTACGAGCAGTACTTC,CASSRSGTGAYEQYF
15,few,NA,TRBJ2-3,TRBV7-8,TGTGCCAGCAGCTTCACCGGGACCTTCGTGGATACGCAGTATTTT,CASSFTGTFVDTQYF
17,few,TRBD1,TRBJ1-1,TRBV7-2,TGTGCCAGCAGCTTAGGGAACAGGGGCAGCATGAACACTGAAGCTTTCTTT,CASSLGNRGSMNTEAFF
13,medium-sized,NA,TRBJ2-7,TRBV12-3/TRBV12-4,TGTGCCAGCAGTTTTTGGACACCCTACGAGCAGTACTTC,CASSFWTPYEQYF
16,NA,NA,TRBJ1-1,TRBV5-6,TGTGCCAGCAGCCTCGGGGGGTGGTACGGGGACACTGAAGCTTTCTTT,CASSLGGWYGDTEAFF
17,NA,NA,TRBJ2-7,TRBV21-1,TGTGCCAGCAGCGATCAGATCCCGACAGGGGACTCCTACGAGCAGTACTTC,CASSDQIPTGDSYEQYF
14,few,TRBD1,TRBJ1-1,TRBV7-8,TGTGCCAGCGCAAGGGGACAGTTGAACACTGAAGCTTTCTTT,CASARGQLNTEAFF
13,NA,NA,TRBJ1-3,TRBV29-1,TGCAGCGTCGAAAGGAACTCTGGAAACACCATATATTTT,CSVERNSGNTIYF
17,NA,TRBD1,TRBJ2-1,TRBV5-1,TGCGCCAGCAGCTGGGGGACAGGGCCCGGAAGGGGGGGTGAGCAGTTCTTC,CASSWGTGPGRGGEQFF
15,few,TRBD2,TRBJ2-1,TRBV10-3,TGTGCCATCAGCCGACCTAGCGGGACCCGGAATGAGCAGTTCTTC,CAISRPSGTRNEQFF
19,NA,TRBD2,TRBJ2-3,TRBV3-1,TGTGCCAGCAGCCAAGAGGGGGATCTAGCGGCCACGATCACAGATACGCAGTATTTT,CASSQEGDLAATITDTQYF
15,few,TRBD2,TRBJ2-3,TRBV20-1,TGCAGTGCTATTCCCGGGACTAGCGCCGCAGATACGCAGTATTTT,CSAIPGTSAADTQYF
14,NA,NA,TRBJ2-5,TRBV7-6,TGTGCCAGCAGCAGTGGGGTCGGCCGGGAGACCCAGTACTTC,CASSSGVGRETQYF
16,NA,NA,TRBJ2-1,TRBV18,TGTGCCAGCTCCCCAAGGGGACCCGGAAACGACAATGAGCAGTTCTTC,CASSPRGPGNDNEQFF
16,few,NA,TRBJ2-3,TRBV20-1,TGCAGTGCTAGGGGCGGGGATTCCCTTCGCACAGATACGCAGTATTTT,CSARGGDSLRTDTQYF
15,few,NA,TRBJ2-3,TRBV12-3/TRBV12-4,TGTGCCAGCAGTCAGGGGCCCCCGAGCACAGATACGCAGTATTTT,CASSQGPPSTDTQYF
16,few,NA,TRBJ2-6,TRBV5-1,TGCGCCAGCAGCTCCGAGACCTACTCTGGGGCCAACGTCCTGACTTTC,CASSSETYSGANVLTF
13,few,NA,TRBJ2-1,TRBV12-3/TRBV12-4,TGTGCCAGCAGTTTTTCAGAATCCAATGAGCAGTTCTTC,CASSFSESNEQFF
15,few,NA,TRBJ2-2,TRBV7-2,TGTGCCAGCAGCCCGACGTATTGGGACACCGGGGAGCTGTTTTTT,CASSPTYWDTGELFF
16,NA,TRBD2,TRBJ2-3,TRBV9,TGTGCCAGCAGCACCGGACTAAGCGGGGGCACAGATACGCAGTATTTT,CASSTGLSGGTDTQYF
15,NA,NA,TRBJ2-3,TRBV7-3,TGTGCCAGCAGCTTATTGGGGGGAGCTACAGATACGCAGTATTTT,CASSLLGGATDTQYF
14,NA,NA,TRBJ2-7,TRBV6-2/TRBV6-3,TGTGCCAGCAGTTACTTCCCGGCCATCTACGAGCAGTACTTC,CASSYFPAIYEQYF
14,NA,NA,TRBJ2-1,TRBV12-3/TRBV12-4,TGTGCCAGCAGTGGCTGGGGGGCCGGCAATGAGCAGTTCTTC,CASSGWGAGNEQFF
15,many,TRBD2,TRBJ2-7,TRBV20-1,TGCAGTGCTAGAGACGCCGGGACTACCACCTACGAGCAGTACTTC,CSARDAGTTTYEQYF
13,many,NA,TRBJ1-1,TRBV12-3/TRBV12-4,TGTGCCAGCAGGAATGGACATCGGACTGAAGCTTTCTTT,CASRNGHRTEAFF
16,NA,NA,TRBJ2-3,TRBV6-4,TGTGCCAGCAGTGACTCCCGGGTTAGCTCCACAGATACGCAGTATTTT,CASSDSRVSSTDTQYF
13,many,NA,TRBJ2-2,TRBV25-1,TGTGCCAGCAGTGGAGGGGTTATCGGGGAGCTGTTTTTT,CASSGGVIGELFF
13,few,TRBD2,TRBJ2-7,TRBV10-3,TGTGCCTCCACTAGCGGCGGATCCTACGAGCAGTACTTC,CASTSGGSYEQYF
21,NA,NA,TRBJ1-1,TRBV4-1,TGCGCCAGCAGCCAAGATGCAGCACAGGGCCGTACTCGTTCGGGGGACACTGAAGCTTTCTTT,CASSQDAAQGRTRSGDTEAFF
18,NA,TRBD1,TRBJ2-2,TRBV4-3,TGCGCCAGCAGCCATGAATCACTGGTTAGGGGGCGGTCCGGGGAGCTGTTTTTT,CASSHESLVRGRSGELFF
15,few,NA,TRBJ2-7,TRBV11-3,TGTGCCAGCAGCCCCGTCCTAAAGGGGACCTACGAGCAGTACTTC,CASSPVLKGTYEQYF
15,many,NA,TRBJ1-5,TRBV19,TGTGCCAGTAGAAGGGACACCGTTAGCAATCAGCCCCAGCATTTT,CASRRDTVSNQPQHF
16,NA,TRBD2,TRBJ2-1,TRBV20-1,TGCAGTGCCAAAAGCAGCGGGAGGGCTTCATACAATGAGCAGTTCTTC,CSAKSSGRASYNEQFF
12,NA,NA,TRBJ1-2,TRBV4-1,TGCGCCAGCAGCCACCAGGGAATAGGCTACACCTTC,CASSHQGIGYTF
12,NA,NA,TRBJ1-1,TRBV12-3/TRBV12-4,TGTGCCAGCAGAGAAGGGAGCACTGAAGCTTTCTTT,CASREGSTEAFF
17,NA,TRBD1,TRBJ1-1,TRBV4-1,TGCGCCAGCGTGCCAAGTAACAGGGGTCCCCTCCGGGATGAAGCTTTCTTT,CASVPSNRGPLRDEAFF
15,NA,NA,TRBJ1-4,TRBV7-8,TGTGCCAGCAGCTCCCAAGGGACCTTAAATGAAAAACTGTTTTTT,CASSSQGTLNEKLFF
14,few,NA,TRBJ2-1,TRBV30,TGTGCCTGGAGTACGAGGGGCGACTACAATGAGCAGTTCTTC,CAWSTRGDYNEQFF
16,NA,NA,TRBJ2-2,TRBV19,TGTGCCAGTAGTATAGGGCAGGGCGGCGGGGCCGGGGAGCTGTTTTTT,CASSIGQGGGAGELFF
15,NA,TRBD2,TRBJ2-3,TRBV4-1,TGCGCCAGCAGCCATGGGACTAGGGGAGAAGATACGCAGTATTTT,CASSHGTRGEDTQYF
14,NA,NA,TRBJ1-5,TRBV20-1,TGCAGTGCTAGCCCCTGGGGAAGCAATCAGCCCCAGCATTTT,CSASPWGSNQPQHF
15,few,TRBD2,TRBJ2-1,TRBV6-5,TGTGCCAGCAGTTACGAGCGCGGGAGGGCCTTAGGTCAGTTCTTC,CASSYERGRALGQFF
13,NA,TRBD1,TRBJ2-7,TRBV20-1,TGCAGTGCCGAGGGGGCTAGCTCCTACGAGCAGTACTTC,CSAEGASSYEQYF
12,NA,NA,TRBJ1-2,TRBV7-8,TGTGCCAGCAGCTTGGAAGTGGGTGGCTACACCTTC,CASSLEVGGYTF
16,NA,TRBD2,TRBJ2-1,TRBV20-1,TGCAGTGCTGGGGGGACTAGCGGGGGCACCTACAATGAGCAGTTCTTC,CSAGGTSGGTYNEQFF